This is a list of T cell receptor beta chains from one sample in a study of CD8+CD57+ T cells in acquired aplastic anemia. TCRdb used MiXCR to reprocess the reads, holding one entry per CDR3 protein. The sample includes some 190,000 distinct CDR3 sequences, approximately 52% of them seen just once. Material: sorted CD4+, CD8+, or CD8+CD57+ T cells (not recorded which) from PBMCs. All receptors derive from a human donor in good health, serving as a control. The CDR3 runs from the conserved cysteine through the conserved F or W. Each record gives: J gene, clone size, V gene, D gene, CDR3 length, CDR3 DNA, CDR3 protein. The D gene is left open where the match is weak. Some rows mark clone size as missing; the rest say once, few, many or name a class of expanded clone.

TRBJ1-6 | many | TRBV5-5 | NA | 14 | TGTGCCAGCAGCTTGGCCCGATTACAATGGCCCCTCCACTTT | CASSLARLQWPLHF
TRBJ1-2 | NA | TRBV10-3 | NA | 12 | TGTGCCATCAGTGTAAACGGCTATGGCTACACCTTC | CAISVNGYGYTF
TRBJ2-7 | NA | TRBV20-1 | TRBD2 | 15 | TGCAGTGCGAGGACTAGCGTACGCTTCTTGGAGGAGCAGTACTTC | CSARTSVRFLEEQYF
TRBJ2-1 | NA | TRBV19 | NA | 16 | TGTGCCAGTAGTATAGCAGAACAGGAGATCTGCAATGAGCAGTTCTTC | CASSIAEQEICNEQFF
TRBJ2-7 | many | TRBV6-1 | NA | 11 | TGTGCCAGCAGAAACAACTACGAGCAGTACTTC | CASRNNYEQYF
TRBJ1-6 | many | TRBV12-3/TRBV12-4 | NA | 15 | TGTGCCAGCAGTCCGTCCAGACTGGGGAATTCACCCCTCCACTTT | CASSPSRLGNSPLHF
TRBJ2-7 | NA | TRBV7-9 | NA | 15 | TGTGCCAGCAGCTTAGGAGCGGGTCCCCAGGGGGAGCAGTACTTC | CASSLGAGPQGEQYF
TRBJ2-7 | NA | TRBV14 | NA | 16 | TGTGCCAGCAGCTCCCATTGGGGGCGAACAGGGAACGAGCAGTACTTC | CASSSHWGRTGNEQYF
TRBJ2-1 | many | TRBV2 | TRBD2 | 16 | TGTGCCAGCAGTGACGGGACTAGCGGGGGGATCAGTGAGCAGTTCTTC | CASSDGTSGGISEQFF
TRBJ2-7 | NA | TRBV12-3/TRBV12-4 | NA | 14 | TGTGCCAGCAGTTTCGGTCAGGGGTTCCACGAGCAGTACTTC | CASSFGQGFHEQYF
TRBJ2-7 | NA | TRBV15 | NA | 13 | TGTGCCACCAGCAGAGATCCCCCCGGAAACAAGTACTTC | CATSRDPPGNKYF
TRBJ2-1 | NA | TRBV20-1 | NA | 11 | TGCAGTGCTCCTTTCGGGGCCCAGCAGTTCTTC | CSAPFGAQQFF
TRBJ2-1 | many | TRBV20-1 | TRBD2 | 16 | TGCAGTGCTAGAGACCCTAGTAGCGGGGGATCCAATGAGCAGTTCTTC | CSARDPSSGGSNEQFF
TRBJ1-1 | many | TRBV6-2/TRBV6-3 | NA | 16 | TGTGCCAGCAGTCCCCCTCCAGATAGGGCAAGCAAAGGAGCTTTCTTT | CASSPPPDRASKGAFF
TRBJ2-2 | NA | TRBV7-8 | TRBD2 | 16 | TGTGCCAGCAGCTTAGCAGCGACTAGCAACACCGGGGAGCTGTTTTTT | CASSLAATSNTGELFF
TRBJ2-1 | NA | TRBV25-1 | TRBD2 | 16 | TGTGCCAGCAGTGGGAGACTAGCGGGGGGGCTCGATGAGCAGTTCTTC | CASSGRLAGGLDEQFF
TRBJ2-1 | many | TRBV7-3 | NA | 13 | TGTGCCAGCAGCTTACAAGGCTACAATGAGCAGTTCTTC | CASSLQGYNEQFF
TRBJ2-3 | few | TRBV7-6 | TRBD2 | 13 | TGTGCCAGCAGCTTCAGCGGGAGTGATACGCAGTATTTT | CASSFSGSDTQYF
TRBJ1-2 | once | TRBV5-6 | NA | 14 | TGTGCCAGCAGCTTGACGGCAGGGAGCTATGGCTACACCTTC | CASSLTAGSYGYTF
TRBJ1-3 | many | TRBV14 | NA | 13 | TGTGCCAGCAGCCAAGTAGGGGGAAACACCATATATTTT | CASSQVGGNTIYF
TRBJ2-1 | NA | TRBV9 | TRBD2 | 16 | TGTGCCAGCAGCGTAGGAGGGACTAGCTCCTACAATGAGCAGTTCTTC | CASSVGGTSSYNEQFF
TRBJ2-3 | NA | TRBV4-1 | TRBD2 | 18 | TGCGCCAGCAGCCAAGAAGACTATACTGGGGAGGTTCGGGGGGGGCAGTATTTT | CASSQEDYTGEVRGGQYF
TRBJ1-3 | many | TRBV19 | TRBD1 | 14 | TGTGCCAGTGGACAGGGAAGCTCTGGAAACACCATATATTTT | CASGQGSSGNTIYF
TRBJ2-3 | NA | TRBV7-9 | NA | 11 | TGTGCCAGCAGTTCCACCAATACGCAGTATTTT | CASSSTNTQYF
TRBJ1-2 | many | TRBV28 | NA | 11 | TGTGCCAGCAGTTTAGCGTATGGCTACACCTTC | CASSLAYGYTF
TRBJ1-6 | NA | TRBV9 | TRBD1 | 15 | TGTGCCAGCAGCGTAGGCCGGGACAGGGGTTCACCCCTCCACTTT | CASSVGRDRGSPLHF
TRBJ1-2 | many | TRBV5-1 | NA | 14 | TGCGCCAGCAGCTTGTCGGGGAACGACTATGGCTACACCTTC | CASSLSGNDYGYTF
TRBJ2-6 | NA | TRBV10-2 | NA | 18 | TGCGCCAGCAACGCCGGGACAGGGACTAGCTCTGGGGCCAACGTCCTGACTTTC | CASNAGTGTSSGANVLTF
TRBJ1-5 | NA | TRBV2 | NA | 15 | TGTGCCAGCAGTTCCGGAGGAGTGGGGAATCAGCCCCAGCATTTT | CASSSGGVGNQPQHF
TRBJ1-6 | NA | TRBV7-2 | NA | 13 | TGTGCCAGCAGCTTAGCCTTCGGGCCACCCCTCCACTTT | CASSLAFGPPLHF
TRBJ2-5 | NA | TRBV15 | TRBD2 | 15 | TGTGCCACCAGCAGAGTGGCGGGGGGCAGGGAGACCCAGTACTTC | CATSRVAGGRETQYF
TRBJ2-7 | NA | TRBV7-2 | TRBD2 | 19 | TGTGCCAGCAGCCCCAGTGGGACTAGCGGGGGGGCCCTCGGCTACGAGCAGTACTTC | CASSPSGTSGGALGYEQYF
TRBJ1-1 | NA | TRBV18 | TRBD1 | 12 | TGTGCCAGCTCACCGGGGACAGATGAAGCTTTCTTT | CASSPGTDEAFF
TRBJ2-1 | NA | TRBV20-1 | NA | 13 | TGCAGTGCTAGACAACCGCAGAACAATGAGCAGTTCTTC | CSARQPQNNEQFF
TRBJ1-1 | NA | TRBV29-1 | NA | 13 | TGCAGCGTTGAGGAGGGAATGAACACTGAAGCTTTCTTT | CSVEEGMNTEAFF
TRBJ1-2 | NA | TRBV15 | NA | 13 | TGTGACACCAGCAGAGGTGATACCGAGGGCTACACCTTC | CDTSRGDTEGYTF
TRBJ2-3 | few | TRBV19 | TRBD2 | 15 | TGTGCCAGTAGTCTCGGACTAGCGGGGACAGATACGCAGTATTTT | CASSLGLAGTDTQYF
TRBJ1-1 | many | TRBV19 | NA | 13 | TGTGCCAGTAGTATAACACAGAACACTGAAGCTTTCTTT | CASSITQNTEAFF
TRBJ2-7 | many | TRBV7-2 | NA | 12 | TGTGCCAGCAGCTTAGCGGCAGGGAGCCCCGTCTTC | CASSLAAGSPVF
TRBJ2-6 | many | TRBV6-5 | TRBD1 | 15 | TGTGCCAGCAGACCAGGGGGCGCTGGGGCCAACGTCCTGACTTTC | CASRPGGAGANVLTF
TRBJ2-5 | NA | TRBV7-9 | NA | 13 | TGTGCCAGCAGCCAAACGGGGCAAGAGACCCAGTACTTC | CASSQTGQETQYF